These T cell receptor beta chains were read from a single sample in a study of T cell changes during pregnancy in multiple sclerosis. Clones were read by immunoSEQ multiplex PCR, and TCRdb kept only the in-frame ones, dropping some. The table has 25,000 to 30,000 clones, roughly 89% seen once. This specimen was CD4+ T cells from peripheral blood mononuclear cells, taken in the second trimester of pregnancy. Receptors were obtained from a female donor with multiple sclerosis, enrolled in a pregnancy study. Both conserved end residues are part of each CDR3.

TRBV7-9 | CASSLVDWYEQYF
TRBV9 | CASSPQGMGVTGELFF
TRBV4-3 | CASSQELGYEQYF
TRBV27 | CASSLFARPKQRGSTDTQYF
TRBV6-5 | CASSYAGLAFF
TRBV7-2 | CASSPTSFYEQYF
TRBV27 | CASSPGTLWSTEAFF
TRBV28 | CASRTGSSNTGELFF
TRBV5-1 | CASSPGQSSGNTIYF
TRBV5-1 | CASSLLLAGANNEQFF
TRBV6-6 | CASSRTGTNQPQHF
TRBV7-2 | CASSPGTGGYNEQFF
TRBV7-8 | CASRKGTHYGYTF
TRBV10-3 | CAISPTGGGEPQHF
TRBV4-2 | CASSRDLGQGATIQYF
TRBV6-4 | CASSALPPGQRGGEKLFF
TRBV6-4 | CASIQGGWEQYF
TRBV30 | CAWSRKSGPNGQFF